The 31 T cell receptor beta chains presented below share a single source sample, sequenced in a study of CD8 T cells in ankylosing spondylitis (dated by TCRdb to the late 2010s). Overall study results and their limits: A TCR beta motif made up of under ten highly homologous amino acid variants appeared to be characteristic of blood from ankylosing spondylitis patients.

Libraries were made using 5' RACE. The run used an Illumina HiSeq 2500. Starting from the raw public reads, TCRdb applied fastp trimming at Q25, assembled clones with MiXCR and retained in-frame beta chains. Each entry merges the rows of one CDR3 protein and shows their most common DNA and genes. Within this sample are fewer than 550,000 distinct CDR3 sequences, with over 4% of them counted one time only. The ten largest clones represent 3% to 4% of the sample. Their antigen targets remain unknown. The sample taken for sequencing was blood, either unsorted or a sorted T cell fraction (not recorded which). All receptors come from a male donor with ankylosing spondylitis.

This clonotype was counted ten times or more. The chain recombines TRBV20-1 with TRBJ2-1; 7 nucleotides agree with TRBD1. V was pared by 3 bases and J by 7 bases, with 6 bases of the junction left unmatched. CDR1 is DFQATT and CDR2 is SNEGSKA in the germline V gene (reference sequence). The CDR3 is 13 amino acids. The DNA of the CDR3 is TGCAGTGCTAGGAATGACAGGGTAAATGAGCAGTTCTTC. Amino acid sequence: CSARNDRVNEQFF.

This clonotype was found many times. The rearrangement uses TRBV5-1 and TRBJ2-3; D may correspond to TRBD1 or TRBD2 (5 bases each). CDR1 is SGHRS and CDR2 is YFSETQ in the germline V gene. The V gene lost 0 bases and the J gene lost 4 bases, with 18 bases spanning the gap. The CDR3 extends over 17 amino acids. Here the CDR3 DNA reads TGCGCCAGCAGCTTGGCCATGGTTGGGGGTGGAGCAGATACGCAGTATTTT. This codes for CASSLAMVGGGADTQYF.

This clonotype was counted at least ten times. The chain joins TRBV12-3 or TRBV12-4 to TRBJ2-1; a possible D gene is TRBD1 (6 bases). Trimming took 8 bases from V and 9 from J, leaving 17 bases between them. This CDR3 contains 13 residues. As DNA, the CDR3 is TGTGCCAGCCGCAATTACAGGGTACTTGAGCAGTTCTTC. Protein sequence: CASRNYRVLEQFF.

This clonotype was counted many times. V gene TRBV27 combines with J gene TRBJ1-1, with D uncertain. Germline assignment: CDR1 MNHEY and CDR2 SMNVEV (reference sequence). V was pared by 8 bases and J by 11 bases, with 24 bases between. The CDR3 is made up of 14 amino acids. The CDR3 region is CASSDPIQVKEAFF. The DNA for the CDR3 is TGTGCCAGCTCAGATCCGATCCAGGTTAAAGAGGCTTTCTTT.

This clonotype was detected many times. V usage is TRBV12-3 or TRBV12-4 and J usage is TRBJ2-1; D might be TRBD1 (5 bases). The CDR3 spans 16 residues. The V end lost 0 bases, the J end lost 5 bases, and 14 bases lay between the germline ends. In nucleotides, the CDR3 is TGTGCCAGCAGTTTAGCGCTCAGGAAAGGGGACAATGAGCAGTTCTTC. This translates into CASSLALRKGDNEQFF.

V usage is TRBV20-1 and J usage is TRBJ2-3; TRBD1 or TRBD2 may be the D gene (5 bases each). Germline V gene data show CDR1 as DFQATT and CDR2 as SNEGSKA (reference sequence). The CDR3 consists of 11 residues. The CDR3 region has the DNA TGCAGCGGGGCTGGTCGAGATACGCAGTATTTT. This encodes CSGAGRDTQYF.

This clonotype occurred many times. The chain carries TRBV7-2 and TRBJ2-2; 8 bases are shared with TRBD2. The CDR3 extends over 14 amino acids. With 6 bases clipped from V and 4 bases from J, the junction kept 4 bases outside the gene matches. The germline V gene has CDR1 SGHTA and CDR2 FQGNSA. The CDR3 DNA reads as TGTGCCAGCAGTTTACGGGGGGGCACCGGGGAGCTGTTTTTT. Translating gives CASSLRGGTGELFF.

This clonotype was counted ten times or more. The genes are TRBV29-1 and TRBJ2-5; D ambiguous. The length of the CDR3 is 14 residues. Germline lookup yields CDR1 SQVTM and CDR2 ANQGSEA. V lost 3 bases, J lost 2 bases, and 13 bases lay in between. The CDR3 protein is CSVDNGRAQETQYF. CDR3 DNA sequence: TGCAGCGTTGATAACGGCAGAGCACAAGAGACCCAGTACTTC.

Points on this clonotype: A much bigger clone sits one base away, suggesting this may be a read error. V is TRBV6-5 and J is TRBJ2-7; D call uncertain. V was shortened by 0 bases and J by 5 bases, with 11 bases between the two germline ends. CDR1 and CDR2 (germline): MNHEY, SVGAGI. The CDR3 is 14 amino acids. The CDR3: CASSYSGPANEQYF. In DNA, the CDR3 is TGTGCCAGCAGTTACTCAGGGCCGGCTAACGAGCAGTACTTC.

The chain couples TRBV11-3 to TRBJ1-4; D gene uncertain. CDR3 length: 15 residues. Germline CDR1 reads SGHNT; CDR2 reads YENEEA. V was pared by 5 bases and J by 8 bases, with 18 bases between. In nucleotides, the CDR3 is TGTGCCAGCAGCCTCGTAGGCAATCCTTACGAAAAACTGTTTTTT. Translation gives CASSLVGNPYEKLFF.

This clonotype was recorded a few times. V usage is TRBV20-1 and J usage is TRBJ1-2; 8 nucleotides line up with TRBD1. V lost 5 bases and J lost 2; bases outside the gene matches: 10. This CDR3 has 15 amino acids. CDR1 and CDR2 (germline): DFQATT, SNEGSKA (reference sequence). CDR3: CSAPPWTGRNYGYTF. DNA for the CDR3: TGCAGTGCTCCTCCCTGGACAGGGCGGAACTATGGCTACACCTTC.

This clonotype was counted at least ten times. The chain is built from TRBV28 and TRBJ1-5; D uncertain. With 3 bases removed from V and 3 bases from J, the gap between germline ends came to 9 bases. Germline lookup yields CDR1 MDHEN and CDR2 SYDVKM. The CDR3 has 14 residues. The CDR3 region has the DNA TGTGCCAGCAGTTTGGTGCAGAACAATCAGCCCCAGCATTTT. This encodes CASSLVQNNQPQHF.

This clonotype was picked up many times. A read error may account for a junction end that differs from germline. V usage is TRBV5-4 and J usage is TRBJ2-3; 7 nucleotides align to TRBD1. Germline values: CDR1 SGHNT, CDR2 YYREEE (reference sequence). The length of the CDR3 is 15 residues. The CDR3 DNA is TGTGCCAGCAGCGCGACAGGGAATAGCAGAGATACGCAGTATTTT. Its translation: CASSATGNSRDTQYF.

This clonotype has ten or more counts. V gene TRBV4-3 combines with J gene TRBJ1-4; TRBD1 matches at 9 bases. V was pared by 1 base and J by 8 bases, with 11 bases of the junction left unmatched. Germline values: CDR1 LGHNA, CDR2 YSLEER. The CDR3 runs to 17 residues. The CDR3 sequence is CASSQGRGTGLREKLFF. Written as DNA, the CDR3 is TGCGCCAGCAGCCAAGGTCGAGGGACAGGGCTGAGGGAAAAACTGTTTTTT.

This chain joins TRBV28 and TRBJ2-7; D possibly corresponds to TRBD1 (5 bases). V was cut by 5 bases and J by 1 base, with 15 bases left in between. CDR3 length: 15 amino acids. Per the germline V gene, CDR1 is MDHEN and CDR2 is SYDVKM. CDR3 bases: TGTGCCAGCAGTCCCCCGCGGCGGACATCCTACGAGCAGTACTTC. Translated: CASSPPRRTSYEQYF.

At least ten counts were recorded for this clonotype. The rearrangement links TRBV4-1 to TRBJ2-5; D uncertain. The V and J ends lost 0 bases and 4 bases respectively, with 12 bases between them. The CDR3 covers 15 residues. Germline V gene lookup returns CDR1 MGHRA and CDR2 YSYEKL. CDR3 residues: CASSQELGLLETQYF. The DNA for the CDR3 is TGCGCCAGCAGCCAAGAACTTGGCCTCTTAGAGACCCAGTACTTC.

About this clonotype itself: A much larger clone lies one base from this, so it may be a read error. The chain is built from TRBV27 and TRBJ1-5; D call uncertain. V gave up 4 bases and J gave up 6 bases, with 10 bases separating them. Germline V lookup: CDR1 MNHEY, CDR2 SMNVEV (reference sequence). The CDR3 has 13 residues. CDR3 residues: CASSSFVGQPQHF. In nucleotides, the CDR3 is TGTGCCAGCAGTTCCTTCGTTGGTCAGCCCCAGCATTTT.

There are many counts of this clonotype. The chain combines TRBV6-1 with TRBJ1-5; the match to TRBD1 covers 7 bases. Germline V gene sequence: CDR1 MNHNS, CDR2 SASEGT. The CDR3 spans 15 residues. V shed 6 bases, J shed 5 bases, and the junction held 10 bases outside the gene matches. The CDR3 region is CASRETGFTDQPQHF. The DNA of the CDR3 is TGTGCCAGCAGAGAGACAGGGTTTACGGATCAGCCCCAGCATTTT.

The chain recombines TRBV5-1 with TRBJ2-5, with D possibly being TRBD1 (7 bases). The germline gives CDR1 SGHRS, CDR2 YFSETQ. This CDR3 region has 14 residues. V was shortened by 4 bases and J by 7 bases, with 17 bases between the two germline ends. CDR3 region: CASSRGTAGGTQYF. The CDR3 DNA reads as TGCGCCAGCAGCCGGGGGACAGCAGGGGGGACCCAGTACTTC. The full variable domain, with the rest looked up from reference TRBV5-1 and TRBJ2-5, is KAGVTQTPRYLIKTRGQQVTLSCSPISGHRSVSWYQQTPGQGLQFLFEYFSETQRNKGNFPGRFSGRQFSNSRSEMNVSTLELGDSALYLCASSRGTAGGTQYFGPGTRLLVL.

This clonotype has at least ten counts. The rearrangement joins TRBV20-1 to TRBJ1-1; perhaps TRBD1 as D (6 bases). The CDR3 length is 14 residues. V lost 0 bases and J 5 bases, leaving 13 bases between the germline ends. Per the germline V gene, CDR1 is DFQATT and CDR2 is SNEGSKA (reference sequence). The CDR3 DNA follows: TGCAGTGCTAGAGATACTCAGGGGCTGACTGAAGCTTTCTTT. This sequence encodes CSARDTQGLTEAFF.

This clonotype was detected only a few times. The chain links TRBV5-1 to TRBJ1-1, with 7 bases fitting TRBD1. The CDR3 loop spans 12 amino acids. Germline V gene sequence: CDR1 SGHRS, CDR2 YFSETQ. The junction had 6 bases not matched to a gene; V was cut back by 5 bases and J by 8 bases. The CDR3 nucleotides read TGCGCCAGCAGTCCCGGGACAGTAGAAGCTTTCTTT. Translating it yields CASSPGTVEAFF.

This clonotype was seen ten or more times. The rearrangement joins TRBV20-1 to TRBJ1-2; 7 bases agree with TRBD1. This CDR3 region has 13 residues. The germline gives CDR1 DFQATT, CDR2 SNEGSKA (reference sequence). V dropped 0 bases and J dropped 4; count of bases not matched to a gene: 2. The CDR3 reads CSARDGTAYGYTF. CDR3 DNA sequence: TGCAGTGCTAGAGACGGGACAGCCTATGGCTACACCTTC.

V is TRBV7-9 and J is TRBJ2-7, with a tentative D call TRBD1 (7 bases). Germline CDR1 and CDR2: SEHNR and FQNEAQ (reference sequence). V lost 3 bases to trimming and J lost 4 bases, with 16 bases between them. The CDR3 spans 15 residues. The CDR3 loop is CASSFTGAGGYEQYF. For the CDR3, the DNA is TGTGCCAGCAGCTTTACGGGGGCAGGGGGTTACGAGCAGTACTTC.

This clonotype was counted ten times or more. The chain has TRBV5-6 and TRBJ2-3; TRBD2 is a possible D gene (5 bases). The V end lost 4 bases, the J end lost 4 bases, and 16 bases lay between the germline ends. Germline V gene lookup returns CDR1 SGHDT and CDR2 YYEEEE. The CDR3 runs 15 residues. The CDR3, as DNA: TGTGCCAGCAGCCCCTTGTTCGGGGTAGCAGATACGCAGTATTTT. Protein: CASSPLFGVADTQYF.

This clonotype was seen a handful of times. The chain has TRBV5-5 and TRBJ2-7; 10 nucleotides align to TRBD1. The CDR3 has 17 residues. V shed 2 bases and J 2 bases; nucleotides not matched to a gene: 10. The germline CDR1 and CDR2 sequences are SGHKS and YYEKEE (reference sequence). This CDR3 is CASSFNVDRGLPYEQYF. The CDR3 DNA is TGTGCCAGCAGCTTTAATGTCGACAGGGGGCTCCCCTACGAGCAGTACTTC.

This clonotype showed up many times. The rearrangement links TRBV5-1 to TRBJ2-6; D call uncertain. The CDR3 contains 15 residues. Trimming took 5 bases from V and 1 from J, leaving 10 bases between them. The V gene's germline CDR1 is SGHRS and CDR2 YFSETQ. The CDR3 DNA sequence: TGCGCCAGCAGACTACGGGCTTCTGGGGCCAACGTCCTGACTTTC. Translation: CASRLRASGANVLTF.

This clonotype was counted at least ten times. V is TRBV29-1 and J is TRBJ2-1; 10 bases are shared with TRBD2. Trimming took 4 bases from V and 5 from J; bases not matched to a gene: 2. The germline CDR1 and CDR2 sequences are SQVTM and ANQGSEA. This CDR3 region has 13 residues. This chain's CDR3 is CSVGTSGNNEQFF. Here the CDR3 DNA reads TGCAGCGTTGGGACTAGCGGTAACAATGAGCAGTTCTTC.

This clonotype appeared many times. CDR3 sequence: CSATGTPDTDTQYF. The CDR3 coding sequence is TGCAGTGCTACCGGGACTCCAGACACAGATACGCAGTATTTT. The chain joins TRBV20-1 to TRBJ2-3, with D tentatively TRBD2 (6 bases). Trimming took off 4 bases at V and 2 bases at J, with 13 bases between the two ends. The V gene's germline CDR1 is DFQATT and CDR2 SNEGSKA (reference sequence). CDR3 length equals 14 residues.

The chain recombines TRBV24-1 with TRBJ2-1; D remains ambiguous. CDR3 length: 15 residues. V lost 2 bases and J 0 bases, leaving 7 bases between the germline ends. CDR1 is KGHDR, CDR2 SFDVKD, per germline. The CDR3 coding sequence is TGTGCCACCAGTGATTCGCGATCCTCCTACAATGAGCAGTTCTTC. Translation: CATSDSRSSYNEQFF.

V usage is TRBV7-9 and J usage is TRBJ1-1; D not resolved. The CDR3 loop spans 12 amino acids. V gave up 5 bases and J gave up 7 bases, with 11 bases separating them. Looked up from germline, CDR1 is SEHNR and CDR2 is FQNEAQ (reference sequence). Here the CDR3 DNA reads TGTGCCAGCAGCCCCCTAGGCCTTGAAGCTTTCTTT. Its protein product is CASSPLGLEAFF. Using reference TRBV7-9 and TRBJ1-1 for the parts outside the CDR3, the full variable domain is DTGVSQNPRHKITKRGQNVTFRCDPISEHNRLYWYRQTLGQGPEFLTYFQNEAQLEKSRLLSDRFSAERPKGSFSTLEIQRTEQGDSAMYLCASSPLGLEAFFGQGTRLTVV.

This clonotype was seen ten or more times. The rearrangement joins TRBV7-2 to TRBJ2-3; no firm D call. V gave up 1 base and J gave up 3 bases, with 11 bases separating them. The CDR3 sequence is 15 residues long. Germline CDR1 SGHTA, CDR2 FQGNSA. The CDR3 DNA follows: TGTGCCAGCAGCTTAGAGGTCCTAGGGACAGATACGCAGTATTTT. This sequence encodes CASSLEVLGTDTQYF.